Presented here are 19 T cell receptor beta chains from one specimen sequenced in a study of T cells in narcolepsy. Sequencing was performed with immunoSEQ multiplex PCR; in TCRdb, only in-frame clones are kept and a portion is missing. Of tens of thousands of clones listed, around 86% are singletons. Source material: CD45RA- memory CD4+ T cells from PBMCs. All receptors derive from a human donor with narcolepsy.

The CDR3: CASSQGRVSYNEQFF. CDR3 nucleotides: TGTGCCAGCAGCCAGGGGCGGGTCTCCTACAATGAGCAGTTCTTC. This sequence joins TRBV9 and TRBJ2-1; tentative D call: TRBD1 (6 bases). The CDR3 spans 15 residues. Trimming cost V 4 bases and J 0 bases, with 11 bases left between them. Germline V gene lookup returns CDR1 SGDLS and CDR2 YYNGEE.

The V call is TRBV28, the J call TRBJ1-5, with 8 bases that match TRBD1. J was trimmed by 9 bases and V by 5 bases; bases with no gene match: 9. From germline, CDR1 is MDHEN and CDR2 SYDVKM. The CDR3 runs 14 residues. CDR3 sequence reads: CASSLQGALGPQHF. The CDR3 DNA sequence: TGTGCCAGCAGTCTTCAGGGGGCTCTCGGGCCCCAGCATTTT.

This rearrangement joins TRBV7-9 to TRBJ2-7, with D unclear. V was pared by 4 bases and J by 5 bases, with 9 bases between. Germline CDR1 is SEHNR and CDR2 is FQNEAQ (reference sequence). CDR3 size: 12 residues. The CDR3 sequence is CASSSLGNEQYF. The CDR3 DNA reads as TGTGCCAGCAGCTCACTCGGTAACGAGCAGTACTTC.

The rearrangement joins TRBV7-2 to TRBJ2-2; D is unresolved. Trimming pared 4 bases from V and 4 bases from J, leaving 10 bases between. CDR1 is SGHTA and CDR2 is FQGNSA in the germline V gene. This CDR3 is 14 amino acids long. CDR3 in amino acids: CASSSLGRTGELFF. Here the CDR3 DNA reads TGTGCCAGCAGCTCGTTAGGACGCACCGGGGAGCTGTTTTTT. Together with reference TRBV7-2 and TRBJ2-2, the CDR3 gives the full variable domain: GAGVSQSPSNKVTEKGKDVELRCDPISGHTALYWYRQSLGQGLEFLIYFQGNSAPDKSGLPSDRFSAERTGGSVSTLTIQRTQQEDSAVYLCASSSLGRTGELFFGEGSRLTVL.

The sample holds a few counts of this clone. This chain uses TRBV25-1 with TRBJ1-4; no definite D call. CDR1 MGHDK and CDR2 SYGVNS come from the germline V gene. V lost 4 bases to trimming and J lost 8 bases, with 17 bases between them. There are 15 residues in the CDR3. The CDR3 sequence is CASSAPRVLGEKLFF. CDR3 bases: TGTGCCAGCAGTGCCCCGAGAGTTTTGGGGGAAAAACTGTTTTTT.

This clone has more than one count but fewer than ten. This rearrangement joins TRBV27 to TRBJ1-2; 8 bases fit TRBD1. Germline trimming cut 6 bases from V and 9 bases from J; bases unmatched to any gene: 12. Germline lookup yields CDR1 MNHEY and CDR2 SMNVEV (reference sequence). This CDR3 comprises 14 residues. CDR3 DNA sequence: TGTGCCAGCAGGGCAGGGGGCCTCGGGGCTAGCTACACCTTC. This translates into CASRAGGLGASYTF.

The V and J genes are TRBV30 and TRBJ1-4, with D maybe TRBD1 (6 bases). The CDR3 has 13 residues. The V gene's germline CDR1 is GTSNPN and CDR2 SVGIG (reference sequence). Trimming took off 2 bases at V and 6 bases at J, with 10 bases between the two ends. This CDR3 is CAWSRGADEKLFF. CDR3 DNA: TGTGCCTGGAGTAGGGGGGCAGATGAAAAACTGTTTTTT.

The CDR3: CASSERDSRYNSPLHF. The CDR3 region has the DNA TGTGCCAGCAGTGAGCGGGACAGCCGTTATAATTCACCCCTCCACTTT. The chain links TRBV6-4 to TRBJ1-6; 7 bases line up with TRBD1. Unmatched junction bases numbered 6, after V lost 3 bases and J lost 4 bases. Germline CDR1 and CDR2: MRHNA and SNTAGT. The CDR3 runs 16 residues.

DNA of the CDR3: TGTGCCACCAGCACCCTACGTAGAAGCGGGAGTAGCAATGAGCAGTTCTTC. Protein sequence: CATSTLRRSGSSNEQFF. The chain recombines TRBV15 with TRBJ2-1; 8 nucleotides match TRBD2. The CDR3 consists of 17 residues. Trimming took 4 bases from V and 6 from J; bases not matched to a gene: 14. From germline, CDR1 is LNHNV and CDR2 YYDKDF (reference sequence).

The CDR3 loop reads CASSFRAESPLHF. For the CDR3, the DNA is TGTGCCAGCAGCTTCAGGGCGGAGTCACCCCTCCACTTT. The V call is TRBV11-2, the J call TRBJ1-6, with D possibly TRBD1 on 5 matching bases. The CDR3 has 13 residues. The ends were cut back, 3 bases at V and 10 bases at J, with 10 bases in the middle. Germline lookup yields CDR1 SGHAT and CDR2 FQNNGV.

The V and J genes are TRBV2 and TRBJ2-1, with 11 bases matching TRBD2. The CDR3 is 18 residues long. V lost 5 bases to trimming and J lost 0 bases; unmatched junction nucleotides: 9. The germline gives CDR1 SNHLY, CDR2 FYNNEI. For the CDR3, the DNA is TGTGCCAGCAGTCCTTCTAGCGGGAGGCTCAGCTCCTACAATGAGCAGTTCTTC. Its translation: CASSPSSGRLSSYNEQFF. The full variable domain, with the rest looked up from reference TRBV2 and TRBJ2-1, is EPEVTQTPSHQVTQMGQEVILRCVPISNHLYFYWYRQILGQKVEFLVSFYNNEISEKSEIFDDQFSVERPDGSNFTLKIRSTKLEDSAMYFCASSPSSGRLSSYNEQFFGPGTRLTVL.

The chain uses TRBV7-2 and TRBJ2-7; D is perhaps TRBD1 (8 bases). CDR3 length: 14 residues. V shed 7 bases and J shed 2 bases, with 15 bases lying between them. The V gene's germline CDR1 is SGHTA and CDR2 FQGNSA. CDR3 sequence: CASTGQGGTYEQYF. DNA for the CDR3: TGTGCCAGCACCGGACAGGGAGGGACCTACGAGCAGTACTTC. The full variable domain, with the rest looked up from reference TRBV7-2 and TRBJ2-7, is GAGVSQSPSNKVTEKGKDVELRCDPISGHTALYWYRQSLGQGLEFLIYFQGNSAPDKSGLPSDRFSAERTGGSVSTLTIQRTQQEDSAVYLCASTGQGGTYEQYFGPGTRLTVT.

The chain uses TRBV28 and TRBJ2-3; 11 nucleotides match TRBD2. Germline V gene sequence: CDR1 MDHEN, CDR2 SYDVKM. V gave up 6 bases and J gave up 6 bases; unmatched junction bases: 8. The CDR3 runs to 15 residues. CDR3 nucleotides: TGTGCCAGCAGCCTTAGCGGGAGGGTCCGCGATACGCAGTATTTT. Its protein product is CASSLSGRVRDTQYF.

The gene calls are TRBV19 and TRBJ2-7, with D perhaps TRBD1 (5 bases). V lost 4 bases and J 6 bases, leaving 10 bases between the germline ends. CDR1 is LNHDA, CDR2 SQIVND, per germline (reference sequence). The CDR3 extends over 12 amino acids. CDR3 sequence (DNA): TGTGCCAGTAGTAGTAGGACACTCGAGCAGTACTTC. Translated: CASSSRTLEQYF.

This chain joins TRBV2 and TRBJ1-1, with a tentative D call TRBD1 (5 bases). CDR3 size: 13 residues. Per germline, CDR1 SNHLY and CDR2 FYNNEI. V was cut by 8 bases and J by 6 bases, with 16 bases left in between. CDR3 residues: CASYPQGFAEAFF. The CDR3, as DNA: TGTGCCAGCTACCCGCAGGGATTCGCTGAAGCTTTCTTT.

The CDR3 region has the DNA TGTGCCAGCAGCTCCGGACCTCCGAATCAGCCCCAGCATTTT. Residues: CASSSGPPNQPQHF. The rearrangement uses TRBV5-8 and TRBJ1-5; D not resolved. Germline CDR1 and CDR2: SGHTS and YDEGEE. The V end lost 3 bases, the J end lost 4 bases, and 11 bases lay between the germline ends. This CDR3 is 14 amino acids long.

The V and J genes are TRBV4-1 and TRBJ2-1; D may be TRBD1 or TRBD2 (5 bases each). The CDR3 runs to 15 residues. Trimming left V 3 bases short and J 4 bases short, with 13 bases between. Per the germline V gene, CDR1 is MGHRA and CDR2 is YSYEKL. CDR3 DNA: TGCGCCAGCAGCCACTCCGGGACGGATTACAATGAGCAGTTCTTC. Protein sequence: CASSHSGTDYNEQFF.

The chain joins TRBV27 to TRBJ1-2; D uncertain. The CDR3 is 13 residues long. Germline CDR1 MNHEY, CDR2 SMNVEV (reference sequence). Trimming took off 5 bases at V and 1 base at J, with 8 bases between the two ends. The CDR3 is CASSGLLNYGYTF. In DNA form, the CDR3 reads TGTGCCAGCAGTGGACTCCTTAACTATGGCTACACCTTC.

The CDR3 here is CASSQVGRGRNTGELFF. The CDR3 region has the DNA TGCGCCAGCAGCCAAGTGGGAAGGGGGCGAAACACCGGGGAGCTGTTTTTT. The rearrangement uses TRBV4-3 and TRBJ2-2, with TRBD1 matching over 7 bases. In germline, CDR1 is LGHNA, CDR2 YSLEER. The CDR3 consists of 17 residues. Trimming cost V 1 base and J 2 bases; bases outside gene matches: 7.